This passage covers 29 T cell receptor beta chains from one sample sequenced in a study of T cells in Graves' hyperthyroidism and ophthalmopathy. There were TCR beta CDR3 regions amplified from RNA transcripts. The primer set for the first-round RT-PCR of the TCR CDR3 was HTBI. TCRdb called the multiplex PCR reads again in MiXCR, with one record for every CDR3 protein. The table records approximately 590,000 distinct CDR3 sequences, more than 15% of them present only once. Sequencing was done on a sample of blood. The receptors come from a woman aged 25 to 45 with Graves' hyperthyroidism.

V usage is TRBV10-3 and J usage is TRBJ2-7; no clear D. V was clipped by 2 bases and J by 6 bases, with 11 bases between them. The germline CDR1 and CDR2 sequences are ENHRY and SYGVKD. CDR3 length: 13 residues. CDR3 bases: TGTGCCATCAGTGAGCCCATAGTCCGCGAGCAGTACTTC. This translates into CAISEPIVREQYF.

The table lists this clonotype with a few counts. The V gene is TRBV7-9, the J gene TRBJ1-5, with 7 bases matching TRBD1. The CDR3 runs 14 residues. V was clipped by 5 bases and J by 5 bases; unmatched bases: 6. Germline CDR1 SEHNR, CDR2 FQNEAQ (reference sequence). The CDR3 here is CASSPLTGDQPQHF. The CDR3 nucleotides are TGTGCCAGCAGCCCACTCACAGGGGATCAGCCCCAGCATTTT.

This clonotype was seen many times. The chain is built from TRBV20-1 and TRBJ1-5, with 8 bases fitting TRBD1. V lost 6 bases, J lost 3 bases, and 4 bases stayed unmatched. The CDR3 has 13 residues. CDR1 and CDR2 from the germline V gene are DFQATT and SNEGSKA (reference sequence). The CDR3 spells CSARTGNNQPQHF. The DNA for the CDR3 is TGCAGTGCGAGGACAGGGAACAATCAGCCCCAGCATTTT.

The rearrangement links TRBV6-2 or TRBV6-3 to TRBJ2-5; 8 bases are a match to TRBD1. CDR1 MNHEY and CDR2 SVGEGT come from the germline V gene. This CDR3 contains 15 residues. After removal of 6 bases from V and 5 bases from J, the junction contained 11 bases not matched to a gene. The CDR3 region has the DNA TGTGCCAGCAGGACAGGGGCGTGGGGTGACGAGACCCAGTACTTC. It specifies CASRTGAWGDETQYF.

The gene calls are TRBV4-2 and TRBJ2-6, with 13 bases lining up with TRBD2. CDR1 and CDR2 (germline): LGHNA, YNFKEQ. The CDR3 length is 20 residues. The V segment lost 8 bases and the J segment 2 bases; nucleotides outside the gene matches: 15. The CDR3 DNA sequence: TGTGCCAGCTCGAGGACAGGAACTAGCGGGAGGGCCGCTGGGGCCAACGTCCTGACTTTC. It specifies CASSRTGTSGRAAGANVLTF.

This clonotype has a count of ten or more. The chain employs TRBV28 and TRBJ1-6; no clear D. CDR3 length: 13 amino acids. Germline CDR1 MDHEN, CDR2 SYDVKM. The germline V and J ends were trimmed by 5 bases and 9 bases, with 11 bases remaining between them. CDR3 region: CASSDPLPSPLHF. The CDR3 bases are TGTGCCAGCAGTGACCCCCTGCCTTCACCCCTCCACTTT.

The chain uses TRBV7-8 and TRBJ2-2; TRBD2 aligns across 9 bases. Germline CDR1 reads SGHVS; CDR2 reads FQNEAQ. The CDR3 runs to 16 residues. The V and J ends lost 5 bases and 6 bases, in that order; junction bases with no gene match: 10. This CDR3 is CASSGLAGVNPGELFF. DNA for the CDR3: TGTGCCAGCAGCGGATTAGCGGGAGTTAACCCCGGGGAGCTGTTTTTT.

This clonotype came up many times. The chain has TRBV27 and TRBJ1-5, with a possible D match to TRBD1 (5 bases). The CDR3 length is 15 residues. Trimming removed 6 bases from V and 6 bases from J, with 18 bases in between. Germline lookup yields CDR1 MNHEY and CDR2 SMNVEV (reference sequence). The CDR3 DNA reads as TGTGCCAGCAGCGGGACGGCCCATACTGGTCAGCCCCAGCATTTT. It yields the protein CASSGTAHTGQPQHF.

This clonotype was detected a few times. This chain uses TRBV6-4 with TRBJ1-2, with D unclear. From germline, CDR1 is MRHNA and CDR2 SNTAGT. V was shortened by 4 bases and J by 7 bases, with 13 bases between the two germline ends. The CDR3 consists of 13 residues. CDR3 region: CASSAGYGLGYTF. The CDR3 DNA follows: TGTGCCAGCAGTGCTGGATATGGGCTTGGCTACACCTTC.

This clonotype was seen at least ten times. The chain has TRBV20-1 and TRBJ2-7; 8 bases align to TRBD2. J gave up 0 bases and V 4 bases, and 20 bases lay outside the gene matches. The CDR3 extends over 19 amino acids. Germline CDR1 DFQATT, CDR2 SNEGSKA (reference sequence). CDR3 coding DNA: TGCAGTGCTACCAAAAGGGGGACTAAGTCGGCGGGAGGCTCCTACGAGCAGTACTTC. Protein: CSATKRGTKSAGGSYEQYF.

The chain links TRBV3-1 to TRBJ1-1; D is ambiguous. Germline loops: CDR1 LGHDT, CDR2 YNNKEL (reference sequence). CDR3 length: 15 amino acids. Trimming took off 7 bases at V and 6 bases at J, with 21 bases between the two ends. The CDR3 coding sequence is TGTGCCAGCACCCCCCGGCCGGGAAGTAGGGCTGAAGCTTTCTTT. Its protein is CASTPRPGSRAEAFF.

This clonotype has only a few counts. The chain employs TRBV5-1 and TRBJ2-3, with D perhaps TRBD1 or TRBD2 (7 bases each). Trimming left V 4 bases short and J 4 bases short, with 19 bases between. The CDR3 runs to 16 residues. CDR1 and CDR2 from the germline V gene are SGHRS and YFSETQ. This CDR3 reads CASSSADRAGADTQYF. The CDR3 bases are TGCGCCAGCAGCAGCGCTGACAGGGCGGGAGCAGATACGCAGTATTTT.

This clonotype was recorded many times. The gene calls are TRBV20-1 and TRBJ2-1; D is possibly TRBD2 (6 bases). From germline, CDR1 is DFQATT and CDR2 SNEGSKA (reference sequence). The length of the CDR3 is 15 residues. Trimming took 6 bases from V and 2 from J, leaving 17 bases between them. DNA for the CDR3: TGCAGTGCGCCGAAGGGCCCTAGCGCCTACAATGAGCAGTTCTTC. Its protein is CSAPKGPSAYNEQFF.

This clonotype was detected many times. CDR3 in amino acids: CSARATGDLGETQYF. The DNA for the CDR3 is TGCAGTGCTAGAGCGACAGGGGATTTGGGTGAGACCCAGTACTTC. The chain has TRBV20-1 and TRBJ2-5, with 8 bases aligning to TRBD1. The CDR3 has 15 residues. Germline trimming cut 1 base from V and 5 bases from J; bases unmatched to any gene: 9. The germline CDR1 and CDR2 sequences are DFQATT and SNEGSKA (reference sequence).

Only a few counts were recorded for this clonotype. The chain has TRBV27 and TRBJ1-4; no firm D call. Germline CDR1 and CDR2: MNHEY and SMNVEV (reference sequence). The CDR3 totals 17 residues. Trimming removed 6 bases from V and 0 bases from J, with 17 bases in between. The DNA of the CDR3 is TGTGCCAGCAGCGTTACCCCCATCAGGCCAACTAATGAAAAACTGTTTTTT. Translating it yields CASSVTPIRPTNEKLFF.

This clonotype was counted at least ten times. The V gene is TRBV24-1, the J gene TRBJ2-1; TRBD2 matches 8 bases. J gave up 0 bases and V 4 bases, and 7 bases lay outside the gene matches. CDR1 and CDR2 (germline): KGHDR, SFDVKD. This CDR3 is 17 amino acids long. The CDR3: CATSERRLASSYNEQFF. The CDR3 DNA follows: TGTGCCACCAGTGAGCGTAGACTAGCGAGCTCCTACAATGAGCAGTTCTTC.

The table lists this clonotype with many counts. This chain uses TRBV2 with TRBJ1-4; TRBD1 agrees at 10 bases. CDR3 length equals 16 residues. V lost 6 bases to trimming and J lost 2 bases; unmatched junction nucleotides: 6. From germline, CDR1 is SNHLY and CDR2 FYNNEI. The CDR3 sequence is CASSGRQGATNEKLFF. The CDR3 DNA is TGTGCCAGCAGCGGAAGACAGGGGGCGACTAATGAAAAACTGTTTTTT. Complete variable domain (other parts from reference TRBV2 and TRBJ1-4): EPEVTQTPSHQVTQMGQEVILRCVPISNHLYFYWYRQILGQKVEFLVSFYNNEISEKSEIFDDQFSVERPDGSNFTLKIRSTKLEDSAMYFCASSGRQGATNEKLFFGSGTQLSVL.

This clonotype appeared a few times. The chain employs TRBV10-3 and TRBJ1-2; 8 bases fit TRBD1. The trim removed 8 bases at V and 6 bases at J, leaving 8 bases unmatched. CDR1 is ENHRY, CDR2 SYGVKD, per germline. CDR3 length equals 13 residues. CDR3 coding DNA: TGTGCCATCTTGGACAGGGAGGCAGATGGCTACACCTTC. Its translation is CAILDREADGYTF.

This clonotype has just a few counts. The CDR3 reads CASSQGGQNSGNTIYF. The CDR3 DNA is TGCGCCAGCAGCCAAGGCGGACAGAACTCTGGAAACACCATATATTTT. The chain is built from TRBV4-1 and TRBJ1-3; D is perhaps TRBD1 (6 bases). CDR3 length: 16 residues. Germline V lookup: CDR1 MGHRA, CDR2 YSYEKL. Deletions cut 1 base from V and 0 bases from J, with 10 bases between.

For this clonotype: Since a much larger clone is just one base distant, this may be a read error. The chain links TRBV27 to TRBJ2-1; 7 bases agree with TRBD1. The CDR3 length is 18 residues. The germline gives CDR1 MNHEY, CDR2 SMNVEV (reference sequence). With V trimmed by 6 bases and J by 9 bases, 23 bases remained unmatched. This chain's CDR3 is CASSQGITGAEYHREQFF. As DNA, the CDR3 is TGTGCCAGCAGCCAAGGCATAACAGGGGCCGAGTATCATCGTGAGCAGTTCTTC.

The chain uses TRBV5-6 and TRBJ2-7; D gene ambiguous. This CDR3 is built from 15 residues. Trimming stripped 4 bases from V and 3 bases from J, with 17 bases between. Per germline, CDR1 SGHDT and CDR2 YYEEEE. The CDR3 bases are TGTGCCAGCAGCCGGGTGGGATGGGGTATCTACGAGCAGTACTTC. Translation gives CASSRVGWGIYEQYF.

There are a few counts of this clonotype. The chain employs TRBV5-1 and TRBJ1-1; no clear D. The germline V gene encodes CDR1 SGHRS and CDR2 YFSETQ. This CDR3 has 13 amino acids. V lost 1 base and J 8 bases, leaving 12 bases between the germline ends. The CDR3: CASSLSMGIEAFF. The CDR3 DNA is TGCGCCAGCAGCTTGTCGATGGGGATAGAAGCTTTCTTT.

In this sample, this clonotype turned up many times. The chain employs TRBV11-3 and TRBJ2-7, with D uncertain. V lost 2 bases and J lost 7, with 9 bases in between. This CDR3 comprises 12 residues. Germline lookup yields CDR1 SGHNT and CDR2 YENEEA. The CDR3 loop is CASSLNGREQYF. In DNA form, the CDR3 reads TGTGCCAGCAGCTTAAACGGTCGGGAGCAGTACTTC.

This clonotype occurred a few times. V is TRBV20-1 and J is TRBJ2-2; tentative D call: TRBD1 (5 bases). V dropped 0 bases and J dropped 3 bases, with 5 bases sitting between them. The CDR3 has 13 residues. Germline V gene lookup returns CDR1 DFQATT and CDR2 SNEGSKA (reference sequence). The CDR3 region has the DNA TGCAGTGCTAGAGACAGGGACACCGGGGAGCTGTTTTTT. This translates into CSARDRDTGELFF.

Ten or more counts support this clonotype. This sequence joins TRBV18 and TRBJ2-7; D tentatively reads TRBD1 or TRBD2 (5 bases each). The germline V gene encodes CDR1 KGHSH and CDR2 LQKENI. V was clipped by 3 bases and J by 5 bases, with 14 bases between them. The CDR3 spans 14 residues. The CDR3 sequence: CASSPEARGHEQYF. The CDR3 nucleotides are TGTGCCAGCTCACCTGAGGCTCGGGGCCACGAGCAGTACTTC.

V and J are TRBV5-1 and TRBJ2-2; TRBD1 aligns across 7 bases. The CDR3 consists of 16 residues. With V trimmed by 0 bases and J by 4 bases, 6 bases remained unmatched. The germline V gene encodes CDR1 SGHRS and CDR2 YFSETQ. In DNA form, the CDR3 reads TGCGCCAGCAGCTTGGGTCCGGGACAGTTCACCGGGGAGCTGTTTTTT. It translates to CASSLGPGQFTGELFF. The whole variable domain, remainder taken from reference TRBV5-1 and TRBJ2-2, is KAGVTQTPRYLIKTRGQQVTLSCSPISGHRSVSWYQQTPGQGLQFLFEYFSETQRNKGNFPGRFSGRQFSNSRSEMNVSTLELGDSALYLCASSLGPGQFTGELFFGEGSRLTVL.

This clonotype was counted ten times or more. The chain uses TRBV2 and TRBJ1-1; maybe TRBD1 (6 bases). This CDR3 region has 11 residues. Germline V gene lookup returns CDR1 SNHLY and CDR2 FYNNEI. With 6 bases removed from V and 11 bases from J, the gap between germline ends came to 13 bases. Here the CDR3 DNA reads TGTGCCAGCAGGGACAGTCGTCAGGCTTTCTTT. This translates into CASRDSRQAFF.

This clonotype was counted ten times or more. This chain uses TRBV2 with TRBJ2-5; no definite D call. This CDR3 is built from 13 residues. Trimming pared 5 bases from V and 5 bases from J, leaving 12 bases between. Per germline, CDR1 SNHLY and CDR2 FYNNEI. Written as DNA, the CDR3 is TGTGCCAGCAGTTACGAGCTTATCGAGACCCAGTACTTC. It encodes CASSYELIETQYF.

This clonotype was counted ten times or more. CDR3 in amino acids: CSVVEGVAYEQYF. As DNA, the CDR3 is TGCAGCGTTGTGGAGGGGGTGGCCTACGAGCAGTACTTC. The chain couples TRBV29-1 to TRBJ2-7; D is perhaps TRBD1 or TRBD2 (6 bases each). This CDR3 region has 13 residues. V lost 4 bases and J lost 2, with 12 bases in between. The germline V gene has CDR1 SQVTM and CDR2 ANQGSEA.